One and the same sample provided the 19 T cell receptor beta chains below, sequenced in a study of preoperative IRX-2 immunotherapy in early breast cancer. Documented treatment: preoperative locoregional IRX-2 cytokine immunotherapy. The assay was immunoSEQ multiplex PCR, and TCRdb's table has in-frame clones only and misses some. The table shows 35,000 to 40,000 clones, with roughly four fifths occurring only once. The source was lymph node tissue, collected after IRX-2 immunotherapy. These receptors originate from a human donor with breast cancer.

The J gene is TRBJ2-7, the V gene TRBV28; no clear D. Germline V gives CDR1 MDHEN, CDR2 SYDVKM. This CDR3 contains 12 residues. V shed 6 bases and J shed 7 bases, with 13 bases lying between them. CDR3 region: CASSPSGREQYF. CDR3 nucleotides: TGTGCCAGCAGCCCCTCCGGGCGAGAGCAGTACTTC.

V and J are TRBV6-8 and TRBJ1-1, with D possibly TRBD1 on 6 matching bases. The V end lost 5 bases, the J end lost 7 bases, and 17 bases lay between the germline ends. CDR3 size: 14 residues. Germline CDR1 reads MNHGY; CDR2 reads SAAAGT. The CDR3 DNA sequence: TGTGCCAGCAGTGTACCTCGGGACAATCATGAAGCTTTCTTT. Residues: CASSVPRDNHEAFF.

This sequence joins TRBV11-3 and TRBJ2-1; D perhaps matches TRBD2 (6 bases). V lost 3 bases, J lost 3 bases, and 12 bases lay in between. The CDR3 runs 15 residues. The germline V gene has CDR1 SGHNT and CDR2 YENEEA. For the CDR3, the DNA is TGTGCCAGCAGCTTGTCGGGACTTTACTACAATGAGCAGTTCTTC. It codes for CASSLSGLYYNEQFF.

V and J are TRBV11-3 and TRBJ2-3; D possibly corresponds to TRBD2 (6 bases). Germline V gives CDR1 SGHNT, CDR2 YENEEA. CDR3 length: 16 residues. Trimming removed 1 base at V and 2 bases at J, with 13 bases between. CDR3 sequence: CASSLGGESSTDTQYF. The CDR3 region has the DNA TGTGCCAGCAGCTTAGGCGGGGAGTCGTCCACAGATACGCAGTATTTT.

The chain carries TRBV10-2 and TRBJ1-2, with TRBD1 matching 9 bases. The CDR3 is 12 residues long. Germline CDR1 WSHSY, CDR2 SAAADI. The V gene end was trimmed by 7 bases and the J gene end by 10 bases; junction bases not matched to a gene: 7. CDR3 bases: TGCGCCAGCACCCCGGGACAGGGAGTCTACACCTTC. It yields the protein CASTPGQGVYTF.

For the CDR3, the DNA is TGTGCCATCAGAGCCGACAGGGGATCGTACGAGCAGTACTTC. As protein: CAIRADRGSYEQYF. This chain connects TRBV6-8 to TRBJ2-7; 8 nucleotides align to TRBD1. CDR1 is MNHGY, CDR2 SAAAGT, per germline. The ends lost 10 bases at V and 4 bases at J; junction bases unmatched: 12. This CDR3 region has 14 residues.

This chain uses TRBV18 with TRBJ2-3, with D possibly TRBD2 on 5 matching bases. V shed 0 bases and J shed 2 bases, with 15 bases lying between them. This CDR3 is 17 amino acids long. Germline CDR1 reads KGHSH; CDR2 reads LQKENI. The chain's CDR3 is CASSPPRLRVDTDTQYF. In DNA, the CDR3 is TGTGCCAGCTCACCACCGAGGTTGCGGGTAGACACAGATACGCAGTATTTT.

DNA of the CDR3: TGTGCCAGCAGCCTATCCCCGGGACGGGACAACACTGAAGCTTTCTTT. Protein sequence: CASSLSPGRDNTEAFF. The J gene is TRBJ1-1, the V gene TRBV7-7, with a tentative D call TRBD1 (5 bases). Trimming removed 5 bases at V and 2 bases at J, with 18 bases between. The V gene's germline CDR1 is SSHAT and CDR2 FNYEAQ (reference sequence). The CDR3 is 16 residues long.

This sequence joins TRBV6-8 and TRBJ1-4, with 10 bases lining up with TRBD1. CDR3 length: 13 residues. The trim removed 6 bases at V and 11 bases at J, leaving 6 bases unmatched. CDR1 and CDR2 (germline): MNHGY, SAAAGT. The chain's CDR3 is CASSGTGVEKLFF. The CDR3 DNA follows: TGTGCCAGCAGCGGGACAGGGGTTGAGAAACTGTTTTTT.

Details on this clone: Relative to the germline gene, one junction end is altered; a read error may explain this. This chain uses TRBV11-3 with TRBJ2-2; TRBD1 aligns across 7 bases. This CDR3 spans 15 amino acids. Germline assignment: CDR1 SGHNT and CDR2 YENEEA. CDR3 coding DNA: TGTGCCAGCAGCCTAGACTCGGTAGGGGGCCGGGAGCTGTTTTTT. Translated: CASSLDSVGGRELFF.

V usage is TRBV11-3 and J usage is TRBJ2-2; 11 nucleotides agree with TRBD1. The germline gives CDR1 SGHNT, CDR2 YENEEA. The CDR3 contains 15 residues. V lost 5 bases, J lost 4 bases, and 3 bases stayed unmatched. The CDR3 protein is CASSRDRGATGELFF. DNA for the CDR3: TGTGCCAGCAGCAGGGACAGGGGGGCCACCGGGGAGCTGTTTTTT.

The chain uses TRBV19 and TRBJ1-2, with D tentatively TRBD1 (5 bases). The V gene's germline CDR1 is LNHDA and CDR2 SQIVND (reference sequence). Trimming shortened V by 3 bases and J by 1 base, and 12 bases separated the two germline ends. This CDR3 has 15 residues. CDR3 residues: CASSILDNINYGYTF. DNA of the CDR3: TGTGCCAGTAGTATCTTGGACAATATTAACTATGGCTACACCTTC. The whole variable domain, filled in from reference TRBV19 and TRBJ1-2, reads DGGITQSPKYLFRKEGQNVTLSCEQNLNHDAMYWYRQDPGQGLRLIYYSQIVNDFQKGDIAEGYSVSREKKESFPLTVTSAQKNPTAFYLCASSILDNINYGYTFGSGTRLTVV.

The chain's CDR3 is CASSHSIGQIFRDSRAYEQYF. CDR3 sequence (DNA): TGCGCCAGCAGTCACTCAATCGGGCAAATCTTCCGGGACAGCCGGGCCTACGAGCAGTACTTC. J is TRBJ2-7 and V is TRBV23-1; 7 bases are shared with TRBD1. TRBV23-1 is an ORF; its function is uncertain. V was pared by 3 bases and J by 2 bases, with 25 bases of the junction left unmatched. This CDR3 is built from 21 residues.

The gene calls are TRBV6-8 and TRBJ1-5, with a possible D match to TRBD1 (5 bases). Germline CDR1 is MNHGY and CDR2 is SAAAGT. The CDR3 contains 14 residues. Trimming left V 5 bases short and J 6 bases short, with 14 bases between. Here the CDR3 DNA reads TGTGCCAGCAGTGCATTGGACAAGTCTCAGCCCCAGCATTTT. Protein sequence: CASSALDKSQPQHF.

The gene calls are TRBV19 and TRBJ2-7; 7 bases line up with TRBD1. Germline CDR1 LNHDA, CDR2 SQIVND (reference sequence). Unmatched junction bases numbered 8, after V lost 4 bases and J lost 5 bases. This CDR3 is built from 14 residues. CDR3 residues: CASSTNRDSHEQYF. DNA of the CDR3: TGTGCCAGTAGTACAAACCGGGACAGTCACGAGCAGTACTTC. The variable domain in full, completed from reference TRBV19 and TRBJ2-7, reads DGGITQSPKYLFRKEGQNVTLSCEQNLNHDAMYWYRQDPGQGLRLIYYSQIVNDFQKGDIAEGYSVSREKKESFPLTVTSAQKNPTAFYLCASSTNRDSHEQYFGPGTRLTVT.

The count of this clone is one. The rearrangement joins TRBV6-8 to TRBJ1-1; 8 nucleotides line up with TRBD1. Trimming cost V 2 bases and J 0 bases; bases outside gene matches: 5. The CDR3 spans 16 residues. CDR1 is MNHGY, CDR2 SAAAGT, per germline. The CDR3 is CASSYPSGGLNTEAFF. CDR3 DNA: TGTGCCAGCAGTTACCCTTCAGGGGGCCTGAACACTGAAGCTTTCTTT.

The J gene is TRBJ2-7, the V gene TRBV5-1; no clear D gene. V lost 3 bases and J 4 bases, leaving 14 bases between the germline ends. This CDR3 has 14 amino acids. CDR1 is SGHRS and CDR2 is YFSETQ in the germline V gene. The CDR3 is CASSSGRGIYEQYF. For the CDR3, the DNA is TGCGCCAGCAGCTCCGGACGAGGAATATACGAGCAGTACTTC. Looking up the rest from reference TRBV5-1 and TRBJ2-7 gives the full variable domain: KAGVTQTPRYLIKTRGQQVTLSCSPISGHRSVSWYQQTPGQGLQFLFEYFSETQRNKGNFPGRFSGRQFSNSRSEMNVSTLELGDSALYLCASSSGRGIYEQYFGPGTRLTVT.

This chain links TRBV7-7 with TRBJ2-5; no clear D. V lost 5 bases and J 4 bases, leaving 14 bases between the germline ends. The germline gives CDR1 SSHAT, CDR2 FNYEAQ (reference sequence). The CDR3 totals 14 residues. CDR3 nucleotides: TGTGCCAGCAGCCCATCATGGCCGTTAGAGACCCAGTACTTC. Translating it yields CASSPSWPLETQYF.

The chain joins TRBV6-8 to TRBJ2-7; D possibly uses TRBD1 or TRBD2 (6 bases each). Trimming removed 5 bases from V and 3 bases from J, with 14 bases in between. Germline assignment: CDR1 MNHGY and CDR2 SAAAGT. The CDR3 totals 14 residues. CDR3 amino acids: CASSKEGGFYEQYF. The CDR3, as DNA: TGTGCCAGCAGTAAGGAGGGGGGATTCTACGAGCAGTACTTC.